This T cell receptor (beta chain) was found in a study of blood T cell repertoires in COVID-19. Study-level background: Researchers got acute and convalescent COVID-19 samples from the United States, Italy and Spain.

Trimming took 3 bases from V and 7 from J, leaving 19 bases between them. The germline CDR1 and CDR2 sequences are SGHRS and YFSETQ. The CDR3 sequence is 16 residues long. Profiled with immunoSEQ multiplex PCR; TCRdb holds only in-frame clones, not every one. The profile shows around 150,000 clones, about 93% of them singletons. Sequenced: peripheral blood. The genes are TRBV5-1 and TRBJ2-2; D not resolved. The source of this sequence is a woman aged 50 to 60 with acute or convalescent COVID-19. The CDR3 DNA reads TGCGCCAGCAGCTCGACAACACCGTATGTTAACGGGGAGCTGTTTTTT. As protein: CASSSTTPYVNGELFF.